These 3 T cell receptor beta chains were sequenced from one sample in a study of shared clonotypes between healthy human individuals. Measured with immunoSEQ multiplex PCR; TCRdb has only the in-frame clones, and not every one. The sample includes some 2 million clones, around 95% of them seen just once. Sequencing input: naive CD4+ T cells sorted from blood. The sample's subset: CD45RA+ positively selected. These receptors originate from a young man in good health.

The chain couples TRBV27 to TRBJ1-5; D is unclear. V lost 5 bases, J lost 9 bases, and 17 bases lay in between. The germline V gene encodes CDR1 MNHEY and CDR2 SMNVEV (reference sequence). The CDR3 is made up of 14 amino acids. In nucleotides, the CDR3 is TGTGCCAGCAGTACCAACCGGGCCCAGGCGCCCCAGCATTTT. Residues: CASSTNRAQAPQHF.

V usage is TRBV6-5 and J usage is TRBJ1-2; D uncertain. Between the trimmed V and J ends, which lost 6 bases and 8 bases, there was a span of 10 bases. CDR1 and CDR2 from the germline V gene are MNHEY and SVGAGI. The CDR3 contains 11 residues. The CDR3 DNA reads TGTGCCAGCAGGACTCCCAGGGGCTACACCTTC. Translation: CASRTPRGYTF.

J is TRBJ1-2 and V is TRBV6-5, with 10 bases lining up with TRBD1. This CDR3 spans 14 amino acids. Germline values: CDR1 MNHEY, CDR2 SVGAGI. V trimming: 6 bases; J trimming: 8 bases; junction bases outside the gene matches: 9. The CDR3 loop is CASSYGTGVGGYTF. CDR3 bases: TGTGCCAGCAGCTACGGGACAGGGGTCGGCGGCTACACCTTC.